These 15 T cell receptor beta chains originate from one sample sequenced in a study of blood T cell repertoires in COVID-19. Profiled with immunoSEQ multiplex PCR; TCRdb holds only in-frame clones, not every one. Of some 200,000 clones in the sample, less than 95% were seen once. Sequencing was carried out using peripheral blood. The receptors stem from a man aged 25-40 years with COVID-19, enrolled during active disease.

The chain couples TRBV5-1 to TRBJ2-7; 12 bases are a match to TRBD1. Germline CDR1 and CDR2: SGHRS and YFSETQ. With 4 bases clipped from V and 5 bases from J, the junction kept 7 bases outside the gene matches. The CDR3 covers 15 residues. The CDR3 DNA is TGCGCCAGCAGCCCGGGGGACAGGGGGCCCCACGAGCAGTACTTC. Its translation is CASSPGDRGPHEQYF.

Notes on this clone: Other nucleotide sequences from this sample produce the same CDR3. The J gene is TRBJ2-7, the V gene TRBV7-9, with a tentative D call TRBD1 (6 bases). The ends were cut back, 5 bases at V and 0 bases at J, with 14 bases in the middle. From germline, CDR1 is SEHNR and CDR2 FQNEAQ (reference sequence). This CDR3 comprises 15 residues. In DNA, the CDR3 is TGTGCCAGCAGCCCCCCGATACAGGGCTCCTACGAGCAGTACTTC. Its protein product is CASSPPIQGSYEQYF.

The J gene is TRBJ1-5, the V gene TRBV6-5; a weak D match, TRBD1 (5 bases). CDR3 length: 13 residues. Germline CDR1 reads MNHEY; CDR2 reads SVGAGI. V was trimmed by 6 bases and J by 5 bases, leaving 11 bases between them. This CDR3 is CASSGGGDQPQHF. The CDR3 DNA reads TGTGCCAGCAGCGGGGGGGGAGATCAGCCCCAGCATTTT.

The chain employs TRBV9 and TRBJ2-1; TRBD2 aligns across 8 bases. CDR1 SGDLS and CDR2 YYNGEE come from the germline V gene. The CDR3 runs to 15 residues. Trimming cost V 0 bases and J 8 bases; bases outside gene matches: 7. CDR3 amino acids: CASSVGASGYDEQFF. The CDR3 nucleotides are TGTGCCAGCAGCGTAGGGGCTAGCGGGTATGATGAGCAGTTCTTC.

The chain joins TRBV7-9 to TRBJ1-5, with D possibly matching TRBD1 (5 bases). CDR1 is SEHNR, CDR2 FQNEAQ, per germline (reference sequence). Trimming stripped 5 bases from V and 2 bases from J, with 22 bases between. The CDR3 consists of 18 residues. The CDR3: CASSAHRGGYNGNQPQHF. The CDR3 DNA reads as TGTGCCAGCAGCGCCCATCGGGGGGGGTACAACGGCAATCAGCCCCAGCATTTT. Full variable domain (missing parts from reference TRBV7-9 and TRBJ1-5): DTGVSQNPRHKITKRGQNVTFRCDPISEHNRLYWYRQTLGQGPEFLTYFQNEAQLEKSRLLSDRFSAERPKGSFSTLEIQRTEQGDSAMYLCASSAHRGGYNGNQPQHFGDGTRLSIL.

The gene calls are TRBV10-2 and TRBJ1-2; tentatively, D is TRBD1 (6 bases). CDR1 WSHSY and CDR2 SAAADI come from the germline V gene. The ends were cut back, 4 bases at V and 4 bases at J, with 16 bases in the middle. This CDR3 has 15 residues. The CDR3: CASSGSRGALYGYTF. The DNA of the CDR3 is TGCGCCAGCAGTGGGAGCAGGGGAGCCCTCTATGGCTACACCTTC.

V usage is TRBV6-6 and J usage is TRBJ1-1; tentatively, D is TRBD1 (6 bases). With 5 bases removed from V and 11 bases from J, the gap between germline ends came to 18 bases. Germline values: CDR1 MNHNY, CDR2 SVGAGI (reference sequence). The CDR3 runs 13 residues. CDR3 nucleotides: TGTGCCAGCAGTCTCCCGGGCAGGGGAATGGCTTTCTTT. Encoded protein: CASSLPGRGMAFF.

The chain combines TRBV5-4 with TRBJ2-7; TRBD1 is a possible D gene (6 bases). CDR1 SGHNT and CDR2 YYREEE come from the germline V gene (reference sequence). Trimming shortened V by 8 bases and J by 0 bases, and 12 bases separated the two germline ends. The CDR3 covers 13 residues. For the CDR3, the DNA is TGTGCCAGTGCCGGGACACCCTCCTACGAGCAGTACTTC. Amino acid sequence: CASAGTPSYEQYF.

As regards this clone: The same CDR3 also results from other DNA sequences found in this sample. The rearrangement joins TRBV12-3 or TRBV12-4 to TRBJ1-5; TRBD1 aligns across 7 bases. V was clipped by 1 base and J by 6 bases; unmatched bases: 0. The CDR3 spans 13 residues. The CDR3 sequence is CASSLEGAQPQHF. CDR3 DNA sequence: TGTGCCAGCAGTTTAGAGGGGGCTCAGCCCCAGCATTTT.

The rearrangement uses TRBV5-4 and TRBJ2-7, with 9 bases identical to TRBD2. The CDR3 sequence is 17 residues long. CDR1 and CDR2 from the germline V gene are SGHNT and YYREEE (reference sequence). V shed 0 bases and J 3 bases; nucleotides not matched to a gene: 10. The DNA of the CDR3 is TGTGCCAGCAGCTTGGGGCTTAGCGGGGGAGCCCACTACGAGCAGTACTTC. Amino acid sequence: CASSLGLSGGAHYEQYF.

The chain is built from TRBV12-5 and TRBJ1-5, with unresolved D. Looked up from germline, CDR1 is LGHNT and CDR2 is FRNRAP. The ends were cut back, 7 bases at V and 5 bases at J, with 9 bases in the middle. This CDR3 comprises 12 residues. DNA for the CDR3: TGTGCTAGTGCCCAGGAAGATCAGCCCCAGCATTTT. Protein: CASAQEDQPQHF.

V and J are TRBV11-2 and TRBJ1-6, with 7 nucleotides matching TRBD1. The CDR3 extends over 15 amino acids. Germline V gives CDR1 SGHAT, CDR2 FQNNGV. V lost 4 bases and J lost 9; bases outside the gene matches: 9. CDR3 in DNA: TGTGCCAGCAGCTCACGACAGGGCACTCGTTCACCCCTCCACTTT. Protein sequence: CASSSRQGTRSPLHF.

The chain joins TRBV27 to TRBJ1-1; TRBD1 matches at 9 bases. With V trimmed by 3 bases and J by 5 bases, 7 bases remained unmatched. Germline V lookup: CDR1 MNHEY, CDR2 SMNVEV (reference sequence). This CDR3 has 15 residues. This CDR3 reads CASSFSGQGFTEAFF. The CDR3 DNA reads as TGTGCCAGCAGTTTTTCAGGACAGGGGTTTACTGAAGCTTTCTTT.

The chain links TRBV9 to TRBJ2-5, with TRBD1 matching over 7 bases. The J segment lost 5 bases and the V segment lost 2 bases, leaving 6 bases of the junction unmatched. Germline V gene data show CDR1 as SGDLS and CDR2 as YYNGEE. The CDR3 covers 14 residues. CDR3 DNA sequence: TGTGCCAGCAGCGTTGGAAGGGGGCAGGAGACCCAGTACTTC. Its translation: CASSVGRGQETQYF.

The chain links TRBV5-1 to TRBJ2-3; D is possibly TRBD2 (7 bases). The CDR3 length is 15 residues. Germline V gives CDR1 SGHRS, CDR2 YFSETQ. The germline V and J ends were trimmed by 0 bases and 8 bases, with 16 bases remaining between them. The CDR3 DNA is TGCGCCAGCAGCTTGGACCCAACGGGGGGCCCTACGCAGTATTTT. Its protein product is CASSLDPTGGPTQYF.